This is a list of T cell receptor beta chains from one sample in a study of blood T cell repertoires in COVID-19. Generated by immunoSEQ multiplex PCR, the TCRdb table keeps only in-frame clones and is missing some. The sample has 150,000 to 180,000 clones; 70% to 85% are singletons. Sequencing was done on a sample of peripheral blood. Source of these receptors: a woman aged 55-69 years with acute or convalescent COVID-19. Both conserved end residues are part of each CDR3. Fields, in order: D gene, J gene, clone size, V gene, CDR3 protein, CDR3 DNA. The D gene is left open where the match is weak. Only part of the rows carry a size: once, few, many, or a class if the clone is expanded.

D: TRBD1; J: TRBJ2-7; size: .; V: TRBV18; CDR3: CASSPPGQYVYEQYF; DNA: TGTGCCAGCTCACCACCGGGACAGTACGTTTACGAGCAGTACTTC
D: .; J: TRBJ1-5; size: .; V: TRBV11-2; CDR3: CASSIQGWQPQHF; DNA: TGTGCCAGCAGCATCCAGGGGTGGCAGCCCCAGCATTTT
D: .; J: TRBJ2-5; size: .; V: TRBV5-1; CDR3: CASSLGQSHGETQYF; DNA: TGCGCCAGCAGCTTGGGACAGTCTCACGGGGAGACCCAGTACTTC
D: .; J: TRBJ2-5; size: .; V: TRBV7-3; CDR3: CASSLIDTETQYF; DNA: TGTGCCAGCAGCTTAATAGATACAGAGACCCAGTACTTC
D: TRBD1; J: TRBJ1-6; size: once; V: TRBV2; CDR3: CASSTQGVYNSPLHF; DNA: TGTGCCAGCAGTACACAGGGGGTTTATAATTCACCCCTCCACTTT
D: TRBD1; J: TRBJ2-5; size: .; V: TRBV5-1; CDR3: CASTTGGAVETQYF; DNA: TGCGCCAGCACCACAGGGGGCGCAGTGGAGACCCAGTACTTC
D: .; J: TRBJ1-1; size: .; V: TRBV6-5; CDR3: CASSPSDRGKFF; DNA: TGTGCCAGCAGTCCATCCGATCGAGGCAAATTCTTT
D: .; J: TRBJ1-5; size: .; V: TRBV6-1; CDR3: CASSEVVAGYYSNQPQHF; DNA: TGTGCCAGCAGTGAAGTGGTGGCAGGATATTATAGCAATCAGCCCCAGCATTTT
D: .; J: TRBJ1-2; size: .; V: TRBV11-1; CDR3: CASSLSGDGYTF; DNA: TGTGCCAGCAGCTTATCGGGGGATGGCTACACCTTC
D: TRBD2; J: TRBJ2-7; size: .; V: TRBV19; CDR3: CASSIRGDYEQYF; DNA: TGTGCCAGTAGTATCCGGGGGGACTACGAGCAGTACTTC
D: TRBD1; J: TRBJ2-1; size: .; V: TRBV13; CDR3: CASSLALQGWNEQFF; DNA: TGTGCCAGCAGCTTGGCCCTACAGGGGTGGAATGAGCAGTTCTTC
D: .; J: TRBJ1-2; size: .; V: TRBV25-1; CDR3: CASSEADYGYTF; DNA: TGTGCCAGCAGTGAAGCGGACTATGGCTACACCTTC
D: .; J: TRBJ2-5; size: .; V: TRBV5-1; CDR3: CASSLGSPGGQETQYF; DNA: TGCGCCAGCAGCTTGGGTTCCCCTGGCGGCCAAGAGACCCAGTACTTC
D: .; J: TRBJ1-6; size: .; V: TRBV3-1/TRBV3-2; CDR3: CASSQEWTGNSPLHF; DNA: TGTGCCAGCAGCCAAGAATGGACGGGAAATTCACCCCTCCACTTT
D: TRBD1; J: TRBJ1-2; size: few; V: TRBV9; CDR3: CATSRDRGYYGYTF; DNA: TGTGCCACTTCCCGGGACAGGGGTTACTATGGCTACACCTTC
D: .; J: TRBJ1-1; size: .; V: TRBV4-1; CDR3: CASSRLLRTEAFF; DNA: TGCGCCAGCAGCCGACTTCTGAGGACTGAAGCTTTCTTT
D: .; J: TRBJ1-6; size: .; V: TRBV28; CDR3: CALQQSYNSPLHF; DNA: TGTGCCTTACAGCAGTCGTATAATTCACCCCTCCACTTT
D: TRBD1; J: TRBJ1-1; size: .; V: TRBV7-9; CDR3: CASSLDRAAFF; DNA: TGTGCCAGCAGCCTCGACAGGGCCGCTTTCTTT
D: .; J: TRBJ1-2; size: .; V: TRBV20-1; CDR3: CSAERTRRYTF; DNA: TGCAGTGCCGAGCGGACTAGGAGATACACCTTC
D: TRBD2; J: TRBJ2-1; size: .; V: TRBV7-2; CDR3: CASSAPRLAGGNEQFF; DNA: TGTGCCAGCAGCGCCCCCAGACTAGCGGGGGGTAATGAGCAGTTCTTC
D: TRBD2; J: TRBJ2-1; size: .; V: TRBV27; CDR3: CASGKGLAAGNEQFF; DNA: TGTGCCAGCGGGAAGGGACTAGCGGCGGGAAATGAGCAGTTCTTC
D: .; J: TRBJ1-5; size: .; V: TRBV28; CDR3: CASSITGVSNQPQHF; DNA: TGTGCCAGCAGTATCACAGGCGTTAGCAATCAGCCCCAGCATTTT
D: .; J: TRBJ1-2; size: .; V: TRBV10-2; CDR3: CASSETAGDGYTF; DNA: TGCGCCAGCAGTGAGACTGCAGGGGACGGCTACACCTTC
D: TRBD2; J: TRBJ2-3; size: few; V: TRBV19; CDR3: CASKRGGTDTQYF; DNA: TGTGCCAGTAAGCGGGGGGGTACAGATACGCAGTATTTT
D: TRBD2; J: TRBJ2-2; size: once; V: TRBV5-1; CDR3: CASSLAPLGGGTNPNTGELFF; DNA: TGCGCCAGCAGCTTGGCTCCCCTTGGCGGGGGGACGAACCCTAACACCGGGGAGCTGTTTTTT
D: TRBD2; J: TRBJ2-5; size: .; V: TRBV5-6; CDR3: CASSFSGGPEETQYF; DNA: TGTGCCAGCAGTTTTAGCGGGGGGCCGGAAGAGACCCAGTACTTC
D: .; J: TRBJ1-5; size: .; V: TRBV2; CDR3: CASSVGMPSQPQHF; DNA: TGTGCCAGCAGTGTCGGGATGCCCAGTCAGCCCCAGCATTTT
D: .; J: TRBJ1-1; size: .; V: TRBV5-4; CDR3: CASSFQQEGEAFF; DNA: TGTGCCAGCAGCTTTCAACAGGAAGGTGAAGCTTTCTTT
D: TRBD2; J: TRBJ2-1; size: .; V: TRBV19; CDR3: CASSGTSGGPYNEQFF; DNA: TGTGCCAGTAGTGGGACTAGCGGGGGCCCGTACAATGAGCAGTTCTTC
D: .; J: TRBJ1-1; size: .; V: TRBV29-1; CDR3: CSVERQANTEAFF; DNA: TGCAGCGTTGAAAGACAGGCTAACACTGAAGCTTTCTTT
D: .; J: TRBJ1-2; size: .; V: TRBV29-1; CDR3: CSAIGGARGYGYTF; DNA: TGCAGCGCAATAGGTGGGGCAAGGGGCTATGGCTACACCTTC
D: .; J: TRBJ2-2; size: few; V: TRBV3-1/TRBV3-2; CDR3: CASSQGTVRWNTGELFF; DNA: TGTGCCAGCAGCCAAGGGACAGTGAGATGGAACACCGGGGAGCTGTTTTTT
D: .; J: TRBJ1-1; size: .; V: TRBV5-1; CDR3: CASSLERGRAFF; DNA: TGCGCCAGCAGCTTGGAAAGGGGAAGGGCTTTCTTT
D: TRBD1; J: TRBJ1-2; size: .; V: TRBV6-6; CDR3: CASQGGDGYTF; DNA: TGTGCCAGCCAGGGGGGAGATGGCTACACCTTC
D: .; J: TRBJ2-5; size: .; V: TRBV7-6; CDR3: CASSWRRGQGETQYF; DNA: TGTGCCAGCAGCTGGCGGCGGGGTCAGGGAGAGACCCAGTACTTC